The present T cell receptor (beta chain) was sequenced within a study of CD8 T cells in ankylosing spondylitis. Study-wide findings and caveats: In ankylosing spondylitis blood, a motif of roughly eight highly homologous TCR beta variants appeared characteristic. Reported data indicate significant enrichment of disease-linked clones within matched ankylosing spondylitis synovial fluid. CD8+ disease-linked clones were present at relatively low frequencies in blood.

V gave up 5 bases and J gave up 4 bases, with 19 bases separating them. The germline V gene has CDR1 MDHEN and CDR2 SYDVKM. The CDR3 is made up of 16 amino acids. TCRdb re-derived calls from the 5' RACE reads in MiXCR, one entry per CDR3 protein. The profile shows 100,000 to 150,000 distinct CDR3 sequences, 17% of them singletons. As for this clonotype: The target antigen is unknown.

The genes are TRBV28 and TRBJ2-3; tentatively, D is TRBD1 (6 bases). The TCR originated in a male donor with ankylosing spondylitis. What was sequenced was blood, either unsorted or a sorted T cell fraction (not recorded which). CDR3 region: CASSLPGHGGPDTQYF. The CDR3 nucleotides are TGTGCCAGCAGTCTCCCGGGACACGGAGGACCAGATACGCAGTATTTT.